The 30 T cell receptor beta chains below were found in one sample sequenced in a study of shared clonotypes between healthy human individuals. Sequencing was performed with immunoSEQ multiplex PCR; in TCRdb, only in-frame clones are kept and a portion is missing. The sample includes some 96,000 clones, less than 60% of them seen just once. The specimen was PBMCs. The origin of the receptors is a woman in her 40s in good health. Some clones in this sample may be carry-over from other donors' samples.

CDR3 residues: CASSFEPHRECMGYTF. The CDR3 bases are TGTGCCAGCAGCTTTGAGCCCCACAGGGAATGTATGGGCTACACCTTC. The J gene is TRBJ1-2, the V gene TRBV12-1; TRBD1, as called in the table, went unchecked against the DNA. TRBV12-1 is a recognized pseudogene. The CDR3 loop spans 16 amino acids.

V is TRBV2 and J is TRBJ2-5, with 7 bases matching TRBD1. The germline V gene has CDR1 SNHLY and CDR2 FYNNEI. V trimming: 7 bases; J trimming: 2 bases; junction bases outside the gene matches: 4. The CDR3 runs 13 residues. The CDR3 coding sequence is TGTGCCAGCACCGGGACAGTTCAAGAGACCCAGTACTTC. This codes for CASTGTVQETQYF.

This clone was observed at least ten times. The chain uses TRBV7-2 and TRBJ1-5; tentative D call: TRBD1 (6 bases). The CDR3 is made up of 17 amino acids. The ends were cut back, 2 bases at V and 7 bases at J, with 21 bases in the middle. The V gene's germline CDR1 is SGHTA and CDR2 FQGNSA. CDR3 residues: CASSLRAAGVVGQPQHF. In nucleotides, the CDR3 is TGTGCCAGCAGCTTAAGGGCCGCAGGGGTCGTGGGACAGCCCCAGCATTTT.

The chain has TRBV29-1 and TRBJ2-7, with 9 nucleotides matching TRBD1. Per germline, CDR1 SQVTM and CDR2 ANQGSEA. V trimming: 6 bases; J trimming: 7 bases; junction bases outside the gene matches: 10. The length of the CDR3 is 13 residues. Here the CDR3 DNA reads TGCAGCGTCGGACCGGGACAGGGATTGGAGCAGTACTTC. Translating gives CSVGPGQGLEQYF.

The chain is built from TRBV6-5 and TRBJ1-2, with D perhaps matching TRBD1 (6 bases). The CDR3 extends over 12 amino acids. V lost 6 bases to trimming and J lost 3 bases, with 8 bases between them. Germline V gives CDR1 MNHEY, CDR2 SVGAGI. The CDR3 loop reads CASRAGDYGYTF. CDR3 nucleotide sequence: TGTGCCAGCAGGGCAGGGGACTATGGCTACACCTTC.

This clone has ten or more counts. The CDR3: CASSQSSEGATNEKLFF. CDR3 in DNA: TGTGCCAGCAGCCAATCGTCCGAGGGGGCAACTAATGAAAAACTGTTTTTT. The V and J genes are TRBV4-2 and TRBJ1-4; tentative D call: TRBD1 (6 bases). CDR1 LGHNA and CDR2 YNFKEQ come from the germline V gene. Trimming removed 2 bases from V and 0 bases from J, with 13 bases in between. This CDR3 region has 17 residues.

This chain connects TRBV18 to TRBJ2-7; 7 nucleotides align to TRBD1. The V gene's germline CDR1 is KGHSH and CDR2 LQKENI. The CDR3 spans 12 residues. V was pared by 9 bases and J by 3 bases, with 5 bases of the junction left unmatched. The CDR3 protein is CASTTGVYEQYF. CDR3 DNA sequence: TGTGCCAGTACCACAGGGGTCTACGAGCAGTACTTC.

The CDR3 region is CASSSGTGYNEQFF. Written as DNA, the CDR3 is TGTGCCAGCAGCTCCGGGACAGGCTACAATGAGCAGTTCTTC. The chain uses TRBV7-8 and TRBJ2-1; 8 bases are a match to TRBD1. Germline loops: CDR1 SGHVS, CDR2 FQNEAQ. This CDR3 has 14 amino acids. After removal of 4 bases from V and 3 bases from J, the junction contained 2 bases not matched to a gene.

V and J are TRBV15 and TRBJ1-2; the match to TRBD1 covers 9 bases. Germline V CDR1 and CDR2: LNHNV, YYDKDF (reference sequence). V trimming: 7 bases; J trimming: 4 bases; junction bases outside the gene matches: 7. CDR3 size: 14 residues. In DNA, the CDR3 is TGTGCCACCACCCCTGGGACAGGGCGCTATGGCTACACCTTC. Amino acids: CATTPGTGRYGYTF.

This chain's CDR3 is CASSLWEQETQYF. The CDR3 nucleotides are TGTGCCAGCAGCTTATGGGAGCAAGAGACCCAGTACTTC. The J gene is TRBJ2-5, the V gene TRBV7-3, with D possibly TRBD2 on 5 matching bases. The CDR3 has 13 residues. The germline gives CDR1 SGHTA, CDR2 FQGTGA. V was trimmed by 2 bases and J by 2 bases, leaving 6 bases between them.

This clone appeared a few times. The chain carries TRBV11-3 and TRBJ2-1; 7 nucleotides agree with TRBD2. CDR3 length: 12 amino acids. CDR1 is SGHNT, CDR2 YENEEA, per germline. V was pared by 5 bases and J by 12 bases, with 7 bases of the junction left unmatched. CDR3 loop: CASSPGGTRQFF. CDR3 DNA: TGTGCCAGCAGCCCCGGGGGGACCCGGCAGTTCTTC.

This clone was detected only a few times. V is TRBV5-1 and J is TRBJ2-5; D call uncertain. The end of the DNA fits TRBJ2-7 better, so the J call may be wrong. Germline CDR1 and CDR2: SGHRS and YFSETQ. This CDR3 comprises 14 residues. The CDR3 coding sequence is TGCGCCAGCAGCTTGGCGGGCCAGACCTACGAGCAGTACTTC. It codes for CASSLAGQTYEQYF.

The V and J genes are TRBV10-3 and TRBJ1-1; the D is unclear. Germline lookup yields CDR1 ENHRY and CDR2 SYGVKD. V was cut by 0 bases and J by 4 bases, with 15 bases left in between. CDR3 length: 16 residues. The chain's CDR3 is CAISESNKGGGTEAFF. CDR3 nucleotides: TGTGCCATCAGTGAGTCAAATAAGGGTGGTGGCACTGAAGCTTTCTTT.

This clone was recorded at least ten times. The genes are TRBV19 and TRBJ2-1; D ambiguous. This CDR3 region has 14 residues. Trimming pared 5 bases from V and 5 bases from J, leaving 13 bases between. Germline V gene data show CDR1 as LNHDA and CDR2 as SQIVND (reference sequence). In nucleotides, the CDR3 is TGTGCCAGTAGTCCCTACGTGACGAACAATGAGCAGTTCTTC. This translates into CASSPYVTNNEQFF.

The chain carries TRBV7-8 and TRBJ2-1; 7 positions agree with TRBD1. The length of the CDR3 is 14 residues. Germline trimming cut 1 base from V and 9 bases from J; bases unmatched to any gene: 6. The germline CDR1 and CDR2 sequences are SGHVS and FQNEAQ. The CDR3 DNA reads TGTGCCAGCAGCTTAGACAGGGGAAGGGTTGAGCAGTTCTTC. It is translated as CASSLDRGRVEQFF.

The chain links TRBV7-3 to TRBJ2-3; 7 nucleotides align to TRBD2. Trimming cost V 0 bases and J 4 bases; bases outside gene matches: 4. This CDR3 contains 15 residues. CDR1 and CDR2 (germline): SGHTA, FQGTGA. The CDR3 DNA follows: TGTGCCAGCAGCTTAACTTTCGCGGGAGCAGATACGCAGTATTTT. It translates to CASSLTFAGADTQYF.

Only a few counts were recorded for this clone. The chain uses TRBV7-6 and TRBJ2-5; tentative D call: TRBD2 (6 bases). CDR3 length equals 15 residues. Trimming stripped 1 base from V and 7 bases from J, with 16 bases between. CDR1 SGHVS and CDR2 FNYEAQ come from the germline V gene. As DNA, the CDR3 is TGTGCCAGCAGCTTAGTCCTGGCGGGACCAGGGACCCAGTACTTC. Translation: CASSLVLAGPGTQYF.

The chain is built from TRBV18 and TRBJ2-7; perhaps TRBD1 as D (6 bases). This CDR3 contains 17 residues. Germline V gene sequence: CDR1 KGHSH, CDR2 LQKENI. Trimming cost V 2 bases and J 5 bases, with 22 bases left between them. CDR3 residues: CASSPLATLEQGDEQYF. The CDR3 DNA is TGTGCCAGCTCACCATTGGCAACGTTAGAACAGGGTGACGAGCAGTACTTC.

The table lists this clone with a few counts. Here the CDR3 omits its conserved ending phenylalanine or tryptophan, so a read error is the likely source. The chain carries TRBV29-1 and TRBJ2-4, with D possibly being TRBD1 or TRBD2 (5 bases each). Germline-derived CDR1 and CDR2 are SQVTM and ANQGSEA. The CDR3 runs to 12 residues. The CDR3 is CSGGSGKSIQYL. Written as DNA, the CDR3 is TGCAGCGGGGGGAGTGGCAAAAGCATTCAGTACTTA.

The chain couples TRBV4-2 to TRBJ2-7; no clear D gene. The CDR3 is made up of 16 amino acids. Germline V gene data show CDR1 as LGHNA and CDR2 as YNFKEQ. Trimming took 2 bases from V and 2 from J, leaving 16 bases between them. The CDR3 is CASSQRSGESTYEQYF. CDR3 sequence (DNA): TGTGCCAGCAGCCAACGTTCCGGCGAGTCTACCTACGAGCAGTACTTC.

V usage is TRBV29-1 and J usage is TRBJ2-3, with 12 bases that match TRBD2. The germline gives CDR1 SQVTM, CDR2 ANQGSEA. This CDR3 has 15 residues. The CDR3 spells CSSTGTSGSTDTQYF. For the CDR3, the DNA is TGCAGTTCCACCGGGACTAGCGGGAGCACAGATACGCAGTATTTT.

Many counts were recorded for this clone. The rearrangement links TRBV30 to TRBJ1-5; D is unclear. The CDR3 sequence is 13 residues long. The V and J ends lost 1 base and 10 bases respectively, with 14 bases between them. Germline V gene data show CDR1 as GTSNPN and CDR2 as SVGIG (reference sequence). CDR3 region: CAWSARDFGPQHF. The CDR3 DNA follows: TGTGCCTGGAGTGCAAGAGATTTTGGTCCCCAGCATTTT.

The CDR3 nucleotides are TGTGCCAGCAGTTTAGGATCCAGCTCCTACAATGAGCAGTTCTTC. Protein product: CASSLGSSSYNEQFF. The V call is TRBV27, the J call TRBJ2-1; D gene uncertain. The V gene's germline CDR1 is MNHEY and CDR2 SMNVEV (reference sequence). There are 15 residues in the CDR3. Trimming left V 2 bases short and J 0 bases short, with 8 bases between.

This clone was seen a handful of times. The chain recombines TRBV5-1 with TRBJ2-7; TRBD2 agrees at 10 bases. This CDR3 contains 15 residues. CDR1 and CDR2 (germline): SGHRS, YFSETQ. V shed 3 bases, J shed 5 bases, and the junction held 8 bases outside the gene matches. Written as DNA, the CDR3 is TGCGCCAGCAGCTCCCTAGCGGGAGTTGCCCACGAGCAGTACTTC. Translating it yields CASSSLAGVAHEQYF.

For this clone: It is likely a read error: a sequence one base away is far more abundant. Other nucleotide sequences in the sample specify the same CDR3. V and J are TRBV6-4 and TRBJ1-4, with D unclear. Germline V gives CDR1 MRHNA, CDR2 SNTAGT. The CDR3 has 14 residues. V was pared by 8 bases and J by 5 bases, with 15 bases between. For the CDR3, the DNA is TGTGCCAGCGGTAGCGGGCGGCCCAATGAAAAACTGTTTTTT. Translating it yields CASGSGRPNEKLFF.

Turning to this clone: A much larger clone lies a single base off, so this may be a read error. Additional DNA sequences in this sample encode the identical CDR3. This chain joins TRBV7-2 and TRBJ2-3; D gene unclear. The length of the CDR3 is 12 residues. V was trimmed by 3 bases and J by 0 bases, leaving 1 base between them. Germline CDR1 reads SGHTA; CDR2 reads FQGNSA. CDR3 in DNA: TGTGCCAGCAGCTTTAGCACAGATACGCAGTATTTT. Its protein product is CASSFSTDTQYF. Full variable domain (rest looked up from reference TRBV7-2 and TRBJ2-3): GAGVSQSPSNKVTEKGKDVELRCDPISGHTALYWYRQSLGQGLEFLIYFQGNSAPDKSGLPSDRFSAERTGGSVSTLTIQRTQQEDSAVYLCASSFSTDTQYFGPGTRLTVL.

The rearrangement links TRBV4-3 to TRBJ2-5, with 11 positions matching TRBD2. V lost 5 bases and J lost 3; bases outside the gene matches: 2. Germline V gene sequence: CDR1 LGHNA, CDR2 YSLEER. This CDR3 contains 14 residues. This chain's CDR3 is CASSTGLAEETQYF. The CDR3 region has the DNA TGCGCCAGCAGCACGGGACTAGCGGAAGAGACCCAGTACTTC.

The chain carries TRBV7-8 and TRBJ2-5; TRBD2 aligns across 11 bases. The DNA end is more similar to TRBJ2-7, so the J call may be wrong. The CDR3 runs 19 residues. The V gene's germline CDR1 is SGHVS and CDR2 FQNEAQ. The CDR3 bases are TGTGCCAGCAGCCCCCCAACCGGACTAGCGGGCGTTATAACCTACGAGCAGTACTTC. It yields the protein CASSPPTGLAGVITYEQYF.

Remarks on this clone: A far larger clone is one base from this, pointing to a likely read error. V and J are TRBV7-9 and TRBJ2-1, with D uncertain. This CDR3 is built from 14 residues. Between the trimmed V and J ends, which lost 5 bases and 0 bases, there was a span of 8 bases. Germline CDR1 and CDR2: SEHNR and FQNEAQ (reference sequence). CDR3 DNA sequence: TGTGCCAGCAGCCCAGGAGCCTCCTACAATGAGCAGTTCTTC. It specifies CASSPGASYNEQFF.

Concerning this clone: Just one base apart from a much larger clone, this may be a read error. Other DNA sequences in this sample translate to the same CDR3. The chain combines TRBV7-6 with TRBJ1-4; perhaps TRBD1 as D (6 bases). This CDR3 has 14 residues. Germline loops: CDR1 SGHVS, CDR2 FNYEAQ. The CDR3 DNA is TGTGCCAGCAGCCCGTGGCCAGGGGATGAAAAACTGTTCTTT. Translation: CASSPWPGDEKLFF.